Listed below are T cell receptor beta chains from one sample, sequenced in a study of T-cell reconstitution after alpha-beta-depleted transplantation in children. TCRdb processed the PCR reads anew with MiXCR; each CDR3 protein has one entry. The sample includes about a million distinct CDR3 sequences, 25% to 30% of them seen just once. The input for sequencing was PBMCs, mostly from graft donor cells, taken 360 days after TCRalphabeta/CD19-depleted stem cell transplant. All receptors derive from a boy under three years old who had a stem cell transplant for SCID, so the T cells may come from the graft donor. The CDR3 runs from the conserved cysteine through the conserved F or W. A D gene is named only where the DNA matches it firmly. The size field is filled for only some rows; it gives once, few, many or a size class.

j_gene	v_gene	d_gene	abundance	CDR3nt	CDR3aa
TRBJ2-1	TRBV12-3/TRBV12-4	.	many	TGTGCCAGCAGTTCCAGAGGGTACAATGAGCAGTTCTTC	CASSSRGYNEQFF
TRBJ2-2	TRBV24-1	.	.	TGTGCCACCAGTGATATGCCCCGAGGAAACACCGGGGAGCTGTTTTTT	CATSDMPRGNTGELFF
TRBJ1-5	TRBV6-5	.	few	TGTGCCAGCAGTTACGGGGCCAACAATCAGCCCCAGCATTTT	CASSYGANNQPQHF
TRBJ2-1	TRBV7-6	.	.	TGTGCCAGCAGCTTAGTTCCGGGGGGCGTTTGGTATGAGCAGTTCTTC	CASSLVPGGVWYEQFF
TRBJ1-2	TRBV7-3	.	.	TGTGCCAGCAGCCCCGTGGGAGGGGAGTATGGCTACACCTTC	CASSPVGGEYGYTF
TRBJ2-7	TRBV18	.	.	TGTGCCAGCTCACCGGGGACGGTGGGAACCTACGAGCAGTACTTC	CASSPGTVGTYEQYF
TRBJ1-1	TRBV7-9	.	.	TGTGCCAGCAGTTACGGGGAGGAAAGGGGGAACACTGAAGCTTTCTTT	CASSYGEERGNTEAFF
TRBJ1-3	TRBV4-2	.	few	TGTGCCAGCAGCCAAGATCGAACCTCTGGAAACACCATATATTTT	CASSQDRTSGNTIYF
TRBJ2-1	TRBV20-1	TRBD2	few	TGCAGTGCCAGAGGAGCAAGCGGGGGGGCTCCGTTAGCCTACAATGAGCAGTTCTTC	CSARGASGGAPLAYNEQFF
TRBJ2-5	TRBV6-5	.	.	TGTGCCAGCACTCCACGCAGGGATACCTGGACCCAGTACTTC	CASTPRRDTWTQYF
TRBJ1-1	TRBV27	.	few	TGTGCCAGCAGGGTAGCGGGGGGCAGTGACACTGAAGCTTTCTTT	CASRVAGGSDTEAFF
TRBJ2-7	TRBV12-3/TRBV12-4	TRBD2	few	TGTGCCAGCAGTCCTTACAGGACTAGCTCCTACGAGCAGTACTTC	CASSPYRTSSYEQYF
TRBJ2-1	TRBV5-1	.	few	TGCGCCAGCAGCTGGTGGGAAGGGCAAGGCAGTACGAATGAGCAGTTCTTC	CASSWWEGQGSTNEQFF
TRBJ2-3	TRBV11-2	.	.	TGTGCCAGCAGCCGAGACAGCCCCGGCGGCACAGATACGCAGTATTTT	CASSRDSPGGTDTQYF
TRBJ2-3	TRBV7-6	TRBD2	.	TGTGCCAGCAGCTTAGTATTGCGGGGGGGCGACACAGATACGCAGTATTTT	CASSLVLRGGDTDTQYF
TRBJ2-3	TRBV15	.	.	TGTGCCACCAGCAGAGATATGGGGCTGAGCACAGATACGCAGTATTTT	CATSRDMGLSTDTQYF
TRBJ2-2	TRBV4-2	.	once	TGTGCCAGCGCATGGGGGCACTCGAACACCGGGGAGCTGTTTTTT	CASAWGHSNTGELFF
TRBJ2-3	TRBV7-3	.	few	TGTGCCAGCAGCGCCGGGACTTCTAGCACAGATACGCAGTATTTT	CASSAGTSSTDTQYF
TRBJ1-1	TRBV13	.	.	TGTGCCAGCAGCTTAGGGTGGGGCAGACCGAACACTGAAGCTTTCTTT	CASSLGWGRPNTEAFF
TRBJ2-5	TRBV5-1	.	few	TGCGCCAGCAGCTTCTGGCGGGGCATAAGCGAGACCCAGTACTTC	CASSFWRGISETQYF
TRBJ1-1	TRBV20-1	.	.	TGCAGTGCTAGATTTCTGGGTGGCCCCGGGGGCACTGAAGCTTTCTTT	CSARFLGGPGGTEAFF
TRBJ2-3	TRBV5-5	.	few	TGTGCCAGCAGCCACGGGGAGATAGGGGGGGACACAGATACGCAGTATTTT	CASSHGEIGGDTDTQYF